The 20 T cell receptor beta chains below were found in one sample sequenced in a study of OX40 agonist ivuxolimab in advanced cancers. The repertoire was sequenced with immunoSEQ multiplex PCR; TCRdb's copy has only in-frame clones and lacks some. The sample has roughly 80,000 clones, nearly 90% seen once. The material sequenced was CD4+ or CD8+ T cells sorted from blood, taken in a trial of the OX40 agonist ivuxolimab. These TCRs come from an adult with an advanced solid tumor such as melanoma, head and neck, liver or kidney cancer.

The chain is built from TRBV7-2 and TRBJ2-7; D is possibly TRBD2 (5 bases). V dropped 5 bases and J dropped 4 bases, with 9 bases sitting between them. CDR3 length equals 12 residues. CDR1 SGHTA and CDR2 FQGNSA come from the germline V gene. The CDR3 region is CASSHGLYEQYF. CDR3 nucleotides: TGTGCCAGCAGCCACGGACTGTACGAGCAGTACTTC.

This clone was recorded once. The chain has TRBV14 and TRBJ2-3, with D perhaps matching TRBD2 (5 bases). V dropped 5 bases and J dropped 7 bases, with 16 bases sitting between them. The CDR3 consists of 14 residues. Germline V gene sequence: CDR1 SGHDN, CDR2 FVKESK. CDR3 loop: CASSRGPGEHTQYF. The CDR3 DNA reads as TGTGCCAGCAGCAGAGGGCCAGGAGAACATACGCAGTATTTT.

V is TRBV15 and J is TRBJ2-1, with 8 bases lining up with TRBD2. V lost 1 base and J lost 7; bases outside the gene matches: 9. The CDR3 totals 16 residues. Germline CDR1 reads LNHNV; CDR2 reads YYDKDF (reference sequence). This CDR3 is CATSRGGGRRLNEQFF. The CDR3 DNA reads TGTGCCACCAGCAGAGGGGGCGGGAGGCGCCTGAATGAGCAGTTCTTC.

The gene calls are TRBV5-8 and TRBJ1-5, with unresolved D. Per the germline V gene, CDR1 is SGHTS and CDR2 is YDEGEE. This CDR3 has 15 residues. V dropped 1 base and J dropped 0 bases, with 8 bases sitting between them. CDR3 protein: CASSLLQNSNQPQHF. As DNA, the CDR3 is TGTGCCAGCAGCTTGTTACAGAATAGCAATCAGCCCCAGCATTTT.

This clone was observed once. V is TRBV28 and J is TRBJ2-1, with TRBD2 matching 10 bases. With 6 bases clipped from V and 6 bases from J, the junction kept 8 bases outside the gene matches. CDR3 length: 15 residues. Germline V gene data show CDR1 as MDHEN and CDR2 as SYDVKM. CDR3 amino acids: CASSLMRLAGNEQFF. CDR3 nucleotides: TGTGCCAGCAGCCTTATGAGACTAGCGGGCAATGAGCAGTTCTTC.

The chain is built from TRBV28 and TRBJ1-5; possible D gene TRBD1, 5 bases. The CDR3 has 13 residues. The ends were cut back, 5 bases at V and 2 bases at J, with 7 bases in the middle. Germline V gives CDR1 MDHEN, CDR2 SYDVKM. This CDR3 is CASSQGGNQPQHF. CDR3 nucleotides: TGTGCCAGCAGTCAGGGCGGCAATCAGCCCCAGCATTTT.

This clone showed up just a few times. The CDR3 bases are TGTGCCAGCAGTGCTTCGGGGACCTATGGCTACACCTTC. Residues: CASSASGTYGYTF. The chain links TRBV6-1 to TRBJ1-2, with D possibly being TRBD1 (5 bases). The length of the CDR3 is 13 residues. In germline, CDR1 is MNHNS, CDR2 SASEGT. Trimming cost V 4 bases and J 4 bases, with 10 bases left between them.

This clone was recorded once. The V and J genes are TRBV28 and TRBJ2-5, with D possibly being TRBD2 (6 bases). The germline CDR1 and CDR2 sequences are MDHEN and SYDVKM. Trimming shortened V by 6 bases and J by 4 bases, and 15 bases separated the two germline ends. This CDR3 is 14 amino acids long. The CDR3 coding sequence is TGTGCCAGCAGCCCGGGGGAGTTCCGAGAGACCCAGTACTTC. Translated: CASSPGEFRETQYF. The full variable domain, rest sourced from reference TRBV28 and TRBJ2-5, is DVKVTQSSRYLVKRTGEKVFLECVQDMDHENMFWYRQDPGLGLRLIYFSYDVKMKEKGDIPEGYSVSREKKERFSLILESASTNQTSMYLCASSPGEFRETQYFGPGTRLLVL.

Note on this clone: A read error may produce the germline difference seen at one junction end. The chain has TRBV6-6 and TRBJ1-5; no firm D call. CDR1 is MNHNY and CDR2 is SVGAGI in the germline V gene (reference sequence). The CDR3 sequence is 12 residues long. CDR3 sequence reads: CASSYSRQRQHF. The CDR3 DNA is TGTGCCAGCAGTTACTCCCGGCAGCGCCAGCATTTT.

The chain carries TRBV19 and TRBJ1-3, with D possibly TRBD1 on 5 matching bases. CDR1 is LNHDA and CDR2 is SQIVND in the germline V gene (reference sequence). The CDR3 is made up of 13 amino acids. With 7 bases removed from V and 8 bases from J, the gap between germline ends came to 15 bases. The CDR3 spells CASTALDSYTIYF. Here the CDR3 DNA reads TGTGCCAGTACCGCACTTGACAGTTACACCATATATTTT.

The CDR3: CASSPALGFQETQYF. In DNA form, the CDR3 reads TGTGCCAGCAGCCCCGCACTCGGCTTTCAAGAGACCCAGTACTTC. V gene TRBV14 combines with J gene TRBJ2-5; D is ambiguous. The V gene lost 4 bases and the J gene lost 2 bases, with 14 bases spanning the gap. CDR3 length: 15 residues. Germline CDR1 is SGHDN and CDR2 is FVKESK.

To note about this clone: Other DNA sequences in the same sample also yield this CDR3. The J gene is TRBJ2-3, the V gene TRBV30, with D possibly matching TRBD1 (6 bases). Germline V gene lookup returns CDR1 GTSNPN and CDR2 SVGIG (reference sequence). Trimming took off 1 base at V and 1 base at J, with 12 bases between the two ends. The CDR3 length is 15 residues. CDR3 nucleotides: TGTGCCTGGAGTGGTCAGGGGTCTCGCACAGATACGCAGTATTTT. Translated: CAWSGQGSRTDTQYF.

Written as DNA, the CDR3 is TGTGCCAGCTCACTCAGGGTAAACTATGGCTACACCTTC. Translation: CASSLRVNYGYTF. This sequence joins TRBV18 and TRBJ1-2, with a weak D call TRBD1 (5 bases). The V gene lost 4 bases and the J gene lost 2 bases, with 8 bases spanning the gap. CDR1 and CDR2 from the germline V gene are KGHSH and LQKENI. The CDR3 consists of 13 residues. Together with reference TRBV18 and TRBJ1-2, the CDR3 gives the full variable domain: NAGVMQNPRHLVRRRGQEARLRCSPMKGHSHVYWYRQLPEEGLKFMVYLQKENIIDESGMPKERFSAEFPKEGPSILRIQQVVRGDSAAYFCASSLRVNYGYTFGSGTRLTVV.

The sample holds a few counts of this clone. The V and J genes are TRBV28 and TRBJ2-3; D gene unclear. Germline V lookup: CDR1 MDHEN, CDR2 SYDVKM. The CDR3 has 15 amino acids. V lost 6 bases, J lost 2 bases, and 15 bases lay in between. The chain's CDR3 is CASSGPASLTDTQYF. In DNA, the CDR3 is TGTGCCAGCAGCGGCCCGGCGAGCCTCACAGATACGCAGTATTTT.

The chain carries TRBV30 and TRBJ1-3; D gene uncertain. The CDR3 has 17 amino acids. In germline, CDR1 is GTSNPN, CDR2 SVGIG (reference sequence). Trimming took 1 base from V and 0 from J, leaving 16 bases between them. This chain's CDR3 is CAWSGRKSPSSGNTIYF. The CDR3 nucleotides are TGTGCCTGGAGTGGCCGAAAGTCCCCGAGCTCTGGAAACACCATATATTTT.

The V gene is TRBV2, the J gene TRBJ2-7; 12 bases align to TRBD1. The V gene's germline CDR1 is SNHLY and CDR2 FYNNEI. J lost 4 bases, V lost 11 bases, and 9 bases had no gene match. This CDR3 contains 14 residues. The CDR3 DNA is TGTGCCCTCAGGGGGGACAGGGGGCCTTACGAGCAGTACTTC. It specifies CALRGDRGPYEQYF.

The V gene is TRBV28, the J gene TRBJ1-4; D uncertain. CDR3 size: 14 residues. Germline V lookup: CDR1 MDHEN, CDR2 SYDVKM. V was trimmed by 2 bases and J by 4 bases, leaving 8 bases between them. The CDR3 loop reads CASSLAGLNEKLFF. The CDR3 DNA reads TGTGCCAGCAGTTTAGCCGGGCTTAATGAAAAACTGTTTTTT. Filled out from reference TRBV28 and TRBJ1-4, the complete variable domain reads DVKVTQSSRYLVKRTGEKVFLECVQDMDHENMFWYRQDPGLGLRLIYFSYDVKMKEKGDIPEGYSVSREKKERFSLILESASTNQTSMYLCASSLAGLNEKLFFGSGTQLSVL.

The gene calls are TRBV20-1 and TRBJ2-5; D is undetermined. The germline V and J ends were trimmed by 8 bases and 5 bases, with 12 bases remaining between them. The CDR3 extends over 11 amino acids. Germline-derived CDR1 and CDR2 are DFQATT and SNEGSKA (reference sequence). The DNA of the CDR3 is TGCAGTCCGTTGAAAGGGGAGACCCAGTACTTC. Its translation is CSPLKGETQYF.

This clone was seen just once. V usage is TRBV19 and J usage is TRBJ2-1, with TRBD2 matching 11 bases. In germline, CDR1 is LNHDA, CDR2 SQIVND (reference sequence). The CDR3 is 17 residues long. The junction had 11 bases not matched to a gene; V was cut back by 5 bases and J by 5 bases. CDR3 residues: CASSVIQGTSGDNEQFF. DNA for the CDR3: TGTGCCAGTAGTGTCATCCAGGGGACTAGCGGTGACAATGAGCAGTTCTTC.

J is TRBJ2-7 and V is TRBV6-6; D possibly uses TRBD1 or TRBD2 (7 bases each). The CDR3 extends over 12 amino acids. Looked up from germline, CDR1 is MNHNY and CDR2 is SVGAGI (reference sequence). V was pared by 11 bases and J by 3 bases, with 14 bases between. The CDR3 protein is CAPRGGVYEQYF. For the CDR3, the DNA is TGTGCCCCCAGGGGGGGCGTCTACGAGCAGTACTTC.